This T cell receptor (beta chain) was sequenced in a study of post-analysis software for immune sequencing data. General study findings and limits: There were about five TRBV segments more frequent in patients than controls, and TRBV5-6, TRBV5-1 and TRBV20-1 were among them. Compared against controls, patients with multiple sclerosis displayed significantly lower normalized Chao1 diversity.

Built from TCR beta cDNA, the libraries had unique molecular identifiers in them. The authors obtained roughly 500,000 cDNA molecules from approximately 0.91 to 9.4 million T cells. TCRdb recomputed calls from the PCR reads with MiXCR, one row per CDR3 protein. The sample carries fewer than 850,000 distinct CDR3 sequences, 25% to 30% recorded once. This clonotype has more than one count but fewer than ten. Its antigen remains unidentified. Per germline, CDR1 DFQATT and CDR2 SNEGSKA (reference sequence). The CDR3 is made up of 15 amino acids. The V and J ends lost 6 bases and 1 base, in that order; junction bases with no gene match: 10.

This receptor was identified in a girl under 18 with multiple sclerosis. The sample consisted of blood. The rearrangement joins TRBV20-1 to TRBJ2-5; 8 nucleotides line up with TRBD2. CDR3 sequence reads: CSAVVGLGPQETQYF. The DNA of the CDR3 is TGCAGTGCGGTCGTGGGACTAGGGCCCCAAGAGACCCAGTACTTC.